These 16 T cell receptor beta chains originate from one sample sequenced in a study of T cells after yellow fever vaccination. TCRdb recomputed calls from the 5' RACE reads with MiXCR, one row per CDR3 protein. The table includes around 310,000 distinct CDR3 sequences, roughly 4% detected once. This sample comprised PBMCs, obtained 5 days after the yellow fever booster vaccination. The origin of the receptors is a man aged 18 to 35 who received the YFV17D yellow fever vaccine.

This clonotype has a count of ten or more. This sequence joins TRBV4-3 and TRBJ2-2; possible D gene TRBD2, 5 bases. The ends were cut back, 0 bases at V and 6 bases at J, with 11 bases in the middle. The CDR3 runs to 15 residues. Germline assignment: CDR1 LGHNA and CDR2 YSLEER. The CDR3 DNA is TGCGCCAGCAGCCAAGAGAACGGGGTAGCCGGGGAGCTGTTTTTT. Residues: CASSQENGVAGELFF.

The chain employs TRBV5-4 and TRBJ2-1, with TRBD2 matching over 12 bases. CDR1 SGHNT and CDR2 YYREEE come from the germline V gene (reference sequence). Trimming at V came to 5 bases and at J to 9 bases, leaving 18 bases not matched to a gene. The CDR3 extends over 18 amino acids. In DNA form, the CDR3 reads TGTGCCAGCAGAGGAGACCTAGCGGGGGGGTCGGGTGTCGGTGAGCAGTTCTTC. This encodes CASRGDLAGGSGVGEQFF.

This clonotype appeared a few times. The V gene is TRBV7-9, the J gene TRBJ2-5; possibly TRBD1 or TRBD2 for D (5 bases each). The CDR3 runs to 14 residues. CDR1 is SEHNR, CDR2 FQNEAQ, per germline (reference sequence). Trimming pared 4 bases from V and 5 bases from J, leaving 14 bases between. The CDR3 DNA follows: TGTGCCAGCAGCTCCCTGAGCAGGGAGGAGACCCAGTACTTC. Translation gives CASSSLSREETQYF.

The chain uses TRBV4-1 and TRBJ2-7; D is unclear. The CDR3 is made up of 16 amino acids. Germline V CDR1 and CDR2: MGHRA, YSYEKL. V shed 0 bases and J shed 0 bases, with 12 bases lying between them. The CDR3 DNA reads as TGCGCCAGCAGCCAAGAGTTCACAAAGGGCTCCTACGAGCAGTACGTC. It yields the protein CASSQEFTKGSYEQYV.

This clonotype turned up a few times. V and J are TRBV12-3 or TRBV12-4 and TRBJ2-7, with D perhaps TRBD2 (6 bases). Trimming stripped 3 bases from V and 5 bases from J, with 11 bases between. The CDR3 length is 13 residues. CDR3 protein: CASSFGGLNEQYF. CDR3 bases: TGTGCCAGCAGTTTCGGGGGTCTGAACGAGCAGTACTTC.

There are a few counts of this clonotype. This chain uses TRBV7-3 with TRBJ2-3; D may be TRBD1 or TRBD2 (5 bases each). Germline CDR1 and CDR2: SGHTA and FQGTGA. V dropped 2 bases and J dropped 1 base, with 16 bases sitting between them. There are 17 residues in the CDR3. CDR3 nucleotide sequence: TGTGCCAGCAGCTTAGGTCGTCTGGGGGTCGGCACAGATACGCAGTATTTT. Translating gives CASSLGRLGVGTDTQYF.

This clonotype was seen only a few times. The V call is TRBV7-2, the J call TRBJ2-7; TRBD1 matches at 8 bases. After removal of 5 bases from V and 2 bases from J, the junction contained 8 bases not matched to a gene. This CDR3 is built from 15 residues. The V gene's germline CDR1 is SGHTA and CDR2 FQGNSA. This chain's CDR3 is CASSPPGGAPYEQYF. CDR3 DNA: TGTGCCAGCAGCCCCCCAGGGGGCGCACCCTACGAGCAGTACTTC.

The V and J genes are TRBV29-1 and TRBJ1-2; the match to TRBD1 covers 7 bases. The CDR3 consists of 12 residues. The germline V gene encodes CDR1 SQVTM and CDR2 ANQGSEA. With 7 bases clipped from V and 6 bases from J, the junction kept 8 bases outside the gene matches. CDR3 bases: TGCAGCGGCGGGACAGTTGATAATGGCTACACCTTC. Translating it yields CSGGTVDNGYTF.

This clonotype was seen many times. The DNA of the CDR3 is TGTGCCAGCAGCCTCGGACAGGGGGGCGAGCAGTACTTC. This encodes CASSLGQGGEQYF. This rearrangement joins TRBV7-2 to TRBJ2-7; 10 bases map to TRBD1. The CDR3 covers 13 residues. Germline lookup yields CDR1 SGHTA and CDR2 FQGNSA. Unmatched junction bases numbered 4, after V lost 5 bases and J lost 6 bases.

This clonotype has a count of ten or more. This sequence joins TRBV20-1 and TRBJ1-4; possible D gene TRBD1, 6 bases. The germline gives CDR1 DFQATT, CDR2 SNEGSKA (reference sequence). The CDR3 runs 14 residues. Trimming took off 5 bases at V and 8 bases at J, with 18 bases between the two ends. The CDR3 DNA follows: TGCAGTGCTGGGCCTCGGGGGGCACGAGAAAAACTGTTTTTT. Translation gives CSAGPRGAREKLFF.

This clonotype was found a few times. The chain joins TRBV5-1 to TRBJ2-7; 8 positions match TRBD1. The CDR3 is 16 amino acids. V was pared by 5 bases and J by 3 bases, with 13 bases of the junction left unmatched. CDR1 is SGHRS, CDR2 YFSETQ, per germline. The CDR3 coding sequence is TGCGCCAGCAGGGAGGGTTCCGGGACAGGTCGCTACGAGCAGTACTTC. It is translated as CASREGSGTGRYEQYF.

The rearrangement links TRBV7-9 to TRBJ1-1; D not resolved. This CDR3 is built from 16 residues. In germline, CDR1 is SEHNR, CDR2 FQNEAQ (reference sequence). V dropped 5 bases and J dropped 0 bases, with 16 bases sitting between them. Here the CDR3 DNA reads TGTGCCAGCAGCCCCAAGACACGGCCCATGAACACTGAAGCTTTCTTT. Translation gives CASSPKTRPMNTEAFF. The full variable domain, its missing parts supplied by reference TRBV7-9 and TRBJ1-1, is DTGVSQNPRHKITKRGQNVTFRCDPISEHNRLYWYRQTLGQGPEFLTYFQNEAQLEKSRLLSDRFSAERPKGSFSTLEIQRTEQGDSAMYLCASSPKTRPMNTEAFFGQGTRLTVV.

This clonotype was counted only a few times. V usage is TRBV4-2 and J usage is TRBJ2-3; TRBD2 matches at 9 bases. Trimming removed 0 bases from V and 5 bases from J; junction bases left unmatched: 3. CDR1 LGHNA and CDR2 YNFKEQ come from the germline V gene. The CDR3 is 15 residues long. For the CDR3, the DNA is TGTGCCAGCAGCCAAGAGGAGCGGGGGGAAGATACGCAGTATTTT. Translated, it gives CASSQEERGEDTQYF.

CDR3 residues: CASSQTGGHQPQHF. CDR3 DNA sequence: TGTGCCAGCAGCCAAACAGGGGGGCATCAGCCCCAGCATTTT. This chain joins TRBV9 and TRBJ1-5; 8 positions agree with TRBD1. V trimming: 4 bases; J trimming: 5 bases; junction bases outside the gene matches: 5. The CDR3 is made up of 14 amino acids. The germline CDR1 and CDR2 sequences are SGDLS and YYNGEE.

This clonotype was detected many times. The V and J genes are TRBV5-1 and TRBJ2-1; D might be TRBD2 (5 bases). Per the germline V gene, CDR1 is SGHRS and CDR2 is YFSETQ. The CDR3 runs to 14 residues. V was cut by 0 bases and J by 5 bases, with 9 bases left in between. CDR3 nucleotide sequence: TGCGCCAGCAGCTTGGGTCTCGGGAACAATGAGCAGTTCTTC. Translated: CASSLGLGNNEQFF.

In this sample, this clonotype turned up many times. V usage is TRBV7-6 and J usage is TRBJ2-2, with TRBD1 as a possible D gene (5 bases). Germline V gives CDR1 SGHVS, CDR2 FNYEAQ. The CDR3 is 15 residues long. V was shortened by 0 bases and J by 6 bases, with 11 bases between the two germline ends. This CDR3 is CASSLAQGRAGELFF. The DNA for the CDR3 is TGTGCCAGCAGCTTAGCGCAGGGTCGGGCCGGGGAGCTGTTTTTT.